These 15 T cell receptor beta chains originate from one sample sequenced in a study of blood T cell repertoires in COVID-19. Sequenced by immunoSEQ multiplex PCR; TCRdb stores in-frame clones only, minus some. Here the sample spans around 240,000 clones, approximately 85% being singletons. Input material: PBMCs or T cells enriched from blood (not recorded which). The receptor set was obtained from a woman between 45 and 60 years old who had recovered from COVID-19.

V is TRBV5-1 and J is TRBJ1-6; perhaps TRBD1 as D (6 bases). This CDR3 spans 13 amino acids. The germline gives CDR1 SGHRS, CDR2 YFSETQ. The germline V and J ends were trimmed by 3 bases and 17 bases, with 18 bases remaining between them. CDR3 DNA sequence: TGCGCCAGCAGCTCATACGGGACAAATTACGTCCACTTT. It is translated as CASSSYGTNYVHF.

This chain links TRBV14 with TRBJ1-1; D uncertain. The CDR3 runs to 14 residues. The V and J ends lost 7 bases and 5 bases respectively, with 17 bases between them. Germline CDR1 and CDR2: SGHDN and FVKESK. For the CDR3, the DNA is TGTGCCAGCACTTTAGGGCTCCCGGGGACTGAAGCTTTCTTT. This gives the protein CASTLGLPGTEAFF.

This clone was counted once. This sequence joins TRBV3-1 (or the pseudogene TRBV3-2) and TRBJ2-7, with 8 nucleotides matching TRBD2. CDR1 and CDR2 (germline): LGHDT, YNNKEL (reference sequence). The V segment lost 4 bases and the J segment 4 bases; nucleotides outside the gene matches: 12. The CDR3 is 16 amino acids. CDR3 nucleotides: TGTGCCAGCAGCCCTACCTTGAATAGCGGGACTTACGAGCAGTACTTC. Translating gives CASSPTLNSGTYEQYF.

This clone was seen more than once but under ten times. The V and J genes are TRBV18 and TRBJ1-1; 7 bases agree with TRBD1. J gave up 0 bases and V 6 bases, and 7 bases lay outside the gene matches. The CDR3 totals 15 residues. CDR1 is KGHSH, CDR2 LQKENI, per germline. The CDR3 coding sequence is TGTGCCAGCTCCCCAACACAGGGGATGAACACTGAAGCTTTCTTT. As protein: CASSPTQGMNTEAFF.

The rearrangement joins TRBV5-1 to TRBJ2-5; the D is unclear. Germline values: CDR1 SGHRS, CDR2 YFSETQ. V gave up 0 bases and J gave up 5 bases, with 8 bases separating them. The CDR3 has 13 residues. CDR3 sequence reads: CASSLGSSETQYF. The DNA of the CDR3 is TGCGCCAGCAGCTTGGGTAGCTCGGAGACCCAGTACTTC.

This clone was seen a handful of times. The genes are TRBV5-4 and TRBJ1-2, with D maybe TRBD1 (6 bases). The CDR3 runs 14 residues. The germline V and J ends were trimmed by 3 bases and 4 bases, with 13 bases remaining between them. CDR1 and CDR2 from the germline V gene are SGHNT and YYREEE (reference sequence). The CDR3 coding sequence is TGTGCCAGCAGCTCCACAGGGATTGGCTATGGCTACACCTTC. Amino acids: CASSSTGIGYGYTF.

This clone was found once. The chain uses TRBV6-5 and TRBJ2-3; 9 bases fit TRBD2. With V trimmed by 7 bases and J by 3 bases, 2 bases remained unmatched. The CDR3 spans 13 residues. From germline, CDR1 is MNHEY and CDR2 SVGAGI. The CDR3 bases are TGTGCCAGCACCCTAGCGGGAACAGATACGCAGTATTTT. Translated, it gives CASTLAGTDTQYF.

This sequence joins TRBV3-1 (or the pseudogene TRBV3-2) and TRBJ2-5; 8 bases match TRBD2. Germline lookup yields CDR1 LGHDT and CDR2 YNNKEL (reference sequence). This CDR3 has 19 amino acids. Trimming at V came to 0 bases and at J to 2 bases, leaving 14 bases not matched to a gene. CDR3 nucleotide sequence: TGTGCCAGCAGCCAAGATTACGGTCCGGTAGCGGGGTTACAAGAGACCCAGTACTTC. Translation: CASSQDYGPVAGLQETQYF.

This clone came up once. The gene calls are TRBV2 and TRBJ1-5; D is ambiguous. V lost 1 base, J lost 5 bases, and 6 bases lay in between. Germline loops: CDR1 SNHLY, CDR2 FYNNEI. The CDR3 spans 13 residues. The CDR3, as DNA: TGTGCCAGCAGTGAAGACATTGATCAGCCCCAGCATTTT. It translates to CASSEDIDQPQHF.

The rearrangement uses TRBV28 and TRBJ1-5; D not resolved. V shed 10 bases and J shed 4 bases, with 17 bases lying between them. There are 14 residues in the CDR3. CDR1 and CDR2 from the germline V gene are MDHEN and SYDVKM. CDR3 region: CATSIVWANQPQHF. CDR3 DNA: TGTGCCACCTCCATCGTTTGGGCTAATCAGCCCCAGCATTTT. The full variable domain, its missing parts supplied by reference TRBV28 and TRBJ1-5, is DVKVTQSSRYLVKRTGEKVFLECVQDMDHENMFWYRQDPGLGLRLIYFSYDVKMKEKGDIPEGYSVSREKKERFSLILESASTNQTSMYLCATSIVWANQPQHFGDGTRLSIL.

The rearrangement joins TRBV29-1 to TRBJ2-1, with 14 bases identical to TRBD2. The junction had 5 bases not matched to a gene; V was cut back by 7 bases and J by 6 bases. Germline loops: CDR1 SQVTM, CDR2 ANQGSEA. The CDR3 has 14 amino acids. The CDR3, as DNA: TGCAGCGGGCGGACTAGCGGGAGGAGCAATGAGCAGTTCTTC. Translation gives CSGRTSGRSNEQFF.

This sequence joins TRBV29-1 and TRBJ1-2, with a weak D call TRBD1 (5 bases). The CDR3 spans 14 residues. Per germline, CDR1 SQVTM and CDR2 ANQGSEA. V lost 1 base and J 4 bases, leaving 13 bases between the germline ends. This CDR3 reads CSVEGATETYGYTF. As DNA, the CDR3 is TGCAGCGTTGAAGGGGCGACAGAAACCTATGGCTACACCTTC. The full variable domain, in which reference TRBV29-1 and TRBJ1-2 provide the parts outside the CDR3, is SAVISQKPSRDICQRGTSLTIQCQVDSQVTMMFWYRQQPGQSLTLIATANQGSEATYESGFVIDKFPISRPNLTFSTLTVSNMSPEDSSIYLCSVEGATETYGYTFGSGTRLTVV.

The rearrangement uses TRBV6-4 and TRBJ1-6; 8 bases match TRBD1. Per the germline V gene, CDR1 is MRHNA and CDR2 is SNTAGT. The CDR3 is 18 residues long. V gave up 6 bases and J gave up 5 bases; unmatched junction bases: 15. The CDR3 reads CASRRAGGALNDNSPLHF. The CDR3, as DNA: TGTGCCAGCAGGAGGGCAGGGGGCGCGTTAAACGATAATTCACCCCTCCACTTT.

The rearrangement uses TRBV18 and TRBJ1-1; maybe TRBD1 (5 bases). CDR3 length: 15 amino acids. The V end lost 5 bases, the J end lost 1 base, and 14 bases lay between the germline ends. Germline V gene data show CDR1 as KGHSH and CDR2 as LQKENI. CDR3: CASSFGAFENTEAFF. CDR3 nucleotides: TGTGCCAGCTCATTTGGGGCCTTTGAGAACACTGAAGCTTTCTTT.

This chain connects TRBV18 to TRBJ2-2; weak D call: TRBD1 (5 bases). The V end was cut by 3 bases, the J end by 7 bases, with 12 bases between. Germline CDR1 and CDR2: KGHSH and LQKENI. This CDR3 has 14 residues. Written as DNA, the CDR3 is TGTGCCAGCTCACCCCCTCAGGGAAGCGGGGAGCTGTTTTTT. As protein: CASSPPQGSGELFF.